This T cell receptor beta chain was sequenced during a study of shared clonotypes between healthy human individuals. Those who donated were healthy HIV-negative adults, with no recent acute infections or vaccinations reported. Assay runs were performed at deep level. The input for sorted-subset replicate PCRs was about 200 ng DNA, around 30,000 T cell genomes. The data were produced by immunoSEQ multiplex PCR, yet TCRdb's version contains in-frame clones alone and is incomplete. The sample records about 2.4 million clones, approximately 93% being singletons. Germline assignment: CDR1 KGHSH and CDR2 LQKENI. The junction had 6 bases not matched to a gene; V was cut back by 8 bases and J by 2 bases. CDR3 length: 15 amino acids.

V usage is TRBV18 and J usage is TRBJ2-2; TRBD1 matches at 9 bases. The sequenced sample consisted of naive CD4+ T cells from PBMCs. Subset reported: CD45RA+ positively selected. This clonotype was sampled from a man in his late teens or twenties in good health. Some clones in this sample may be carry-over from other donors' samples. CDR3: CASTRTGDNTGELFF. CDR3 in DNA: TGTGCCAGCACGCGGACAGGGGATAACACCGGGGAGCTGTTTTTT.